The source of this T cell receptor (beta chain) is a study of shared clonotypes between healthy human individuals. The V and J ends lost 2 bases and 5 bases respectively, with 13 bases between them. Germline CDR1 reads LGHNA; CDR2 reads YSLEER. The CDR3 is 15 residues long. Points on this clone: The antigen is undetermined.

Naive CD8 populations comprised CD45RO-negative cells positively selected for CCR7, excluding terminally differentiated effector memory CD45RA+ cells. The study's findings and limits: The sharing of about 5.3% of naive CD4 clonotypes was seen across a handful of donors. Sampling used blood alone; tissue repertoires probably differ.

Here immunoSEQ multiplex PCR was the method, and the copy in TCRdb shows in-frame clones only, minus some. Here the sample spans about 2.2 million clones, about 93% being singletons. This TCR was sampled from a man aged 18 to 30 in good health. Some clones in this sample may be carry-over from other donors' samples. This sequence joins TRBV4-3 and TRBJ2-1; D gene uncertain. Input material: naive CD8+ T cells from PBMCs. The CDR3 DNA is TGCGCCAGCAGCCAAAAACCCCAACGGGACAATGAGCAGTTCTTC. Translating it yields CASSQKPQRDNEQFF.